This TCR beta chain appears in the sequencing data of a study of shared clonotypes between healthy human individuals (dated by TCRdb to 2020 to 2021). Background on the whole study: The cohort included a few men and a couple of women between 18 and 49 years of age. To increase sequencing depth and limit assay-specific biases, TCR repertoire library preparation and sequencing were carried out by different laboratories using diverse techniques. Each donor's leukapheresis produced roughly between roughly 0.85 and 9.5 billion PBMCs. Per donor, three plates each were used for CD4 naive and CD4 memory, two for CD8 naive, and one for CD8 memory. The study deeply sequenced blood TCR repertoires of roughly five healthy adults to estimate repertoire size and the extent of clonotype sharing between individuals. The full study reports these points: Only blood was sampled, and tissue TCR repertoires likely differ from those in blood. Higher generation probabilities were observed for clonotypes shared by all four sorted-subset donors than for non-shared clonotypes. Pairwise subsampling indicated that sequencing depth was expected to affect the degree of clonotype sharing among donors. When several donors were compared, the shared fraction of clonotypes was around 5% for naive CD4, 3.5% to 4% for naive CD8, roughly 2.5% for memory CD4, and 0.4% for memory CD8. Incomplete sequencing was indicated by rarefaction of sorted-subset datasets, despite the large sequencing depth. The small number of donors limited the genetic and exposure-history diversity represented. Larger estimated clonotype richness was generally found for naive subsets than for memory subsets.

The donors were healthy, HIV-negative adults who had no recently reported acute infections or vaccinations. Only Caucasian adults living in Nashville, Tennessee, USA were represented among the donors. Magnetic negative selection was used to enrich CD4+ T cells, after which naive cells were positively selected on CD45RA and the negative fraction became the memory subset. Blood was obtained by leukapheresis, after which PBMCs were separated by Ficoll-Histopaque density gradient centrifugation and cryopreserved in liquid nitrogen vapor phase. Analytical flow cytometry was used to check the purity and quantity of every magnetically sorted T cell population. Each sorted fraction had its genomic DNA isolated and then quantified by UV absorbance on a Nanodrop 2000c. Reading the germline V gene gives CDR1 SGHRS and CDR2 YFSETQ. V is trimmed back by 2 bases and J by 3 bases, and the junction contains 4 bases that no gene match accounts for. Including cysteine and phenylalanine, the CDR3 has 16 amino acids. Only the CDR3 DNA is retained, 48 bases long and in frame from the first base.

Using the deep immunoSEQ assay, TCR CDR3 regions were amplified from genomic DNA by multiplex PCR. Extracted genomic DNA from each cell subset was distributed evenly across all wells of several immunoSEQ 96-well plates, and each plate was treated as a replicate. For sorted subsets, 150 to 250 ng genomic DNA, equal to 30,000 to 35,000 T cell genomes, was loaded into each replicate PCR. Purified libraries were quantified with a Qubit 3.0 fluorometer, sized on a Bioanalyzer 2100, and re-quantified with the KAPA Library Quantification kit. Every immunoSEQ 96-well plate was sequenced on a dedicated single-read 150-cycle Illumina NextSeq 550 flow cell. From the authors' description of their analysis: Because only junctional sequences without quality scores were contained in the immunoSEQ output, filtering matching that applied to full-length reads could not be performed. To assign V/J genes and CDR3, sequences were annotated against IMGT germline references using PyIR, a Python wrapper for IgBLAST v1.9. Reads were removed for weak V/J assignments (E-value above 1e-6), missing CDR3, stop codons, out-of-frame junctions, or ambiguous translated residues. V3J clonotypes were defined as sequences sharing the same inferred V gene, J gene, and CDR3 amino acid sequence. Percentage overlap between repertoires was calculated by dividing the number of shared unique clonotypes by the size of the smaller repertoire. Three approaches were used to assess repertoire richness: RTK rarefaction, the Chao1 estimator, and Recon v2.1 estimates of unobserved clonotypes. For all TCRbeta clonotypes obtained by the gDNA method from several donors, generation probabilities were computed with OLGA. TCRdb provides this immuneACCESS table in a form limited to in-frame rearrangements. Some clones are lacking; in checked studies, under half of them reflect an unresolved V gene, and why the rest are absent is not known. That table furnishes V, J and clone size, whereas the DNA furnished D and trimming. The sample yields some 2,500,000 clones; 93% were counted once. Of the sample, about 0.39% falls within the top ten clones.

This clone has a single count. Its antigen specificity is not known. The input lacks base qualities; no much larger clone sits a single base away. What was sequenced was naive CD4+ T cells from PBMCs. The cell subset or site label, read with the paper, signifies: CD45RA+ positively selected. The V and J segments used are TRBV5-1 and TRBJ2-2, with 10 bases matching TRBD2. The source is a man aged 18-30 years in good health. Some clones in this sample may be carry-over from other donors' samples. The CDR3 loop reads CASSLAGGQYTGELFF. The nucleotide sequence reads as follows: TGCGCCAGCAGCTTAGCGGGAGGGCAATACACCGGGGAGCTGTTTTTT. Beyond the CDR3, the reference TRBV5-1 and TRBJ2-2 genes provide the residues; the full variable domain reads: KAGVTQTPRYLIKTRGQQVTLSCSPISGHRSVSWYQQTPGQGLQFLFEYFSETQRNKGNFPGRFSGRQFSNSRSEMNVSTLELGDSALYLCASSLAGGQYTGELFFGEGSRLTVL.